One and the same sample provided the 21 T cell receptor beta chains below, sequenced in a study of spatial heterogeneity in lung cancer. TCRdb re-called the 5' RACE reads through MiXCR, storing one row per CDR3 protein. The table includes 15,000 to 20,000 distinct CDR3 sequences, around 6.4% detected once. What these receptors recognize is not known. The time point: sample taken at primary tumor resection. Findings of the study overall: Tumor mutation counts were tracked by expanded intratumoral alpha and beta TCR counts.

Material: lung tumor tissue, obtained at surgery. All receptors come from a female donor with early-stage non-small cell lung cancer.

Judged by abundance, this clonotype is medium-sized (0.01 to 0.1%). The library was designed around alpha chains, so this beta chain is a stray read whose abundance carries little weight. The V call is TRBV7-9, the J call TRBJ1-6; D is perhaps TRBD1 (5 bases). The CDR3 spans 13 residues. Trimming took 5 bases from V and 13 from J, leaving 15 bases between them. Germline lookup yields CDR1 SEHNR and CDR2 FQNEAQ (reference sequence). CDR3 sequence (DNA): TGTGCCAGCAGCCCCATCCAGGGTAACCCCCTCCACTTT. Translation gives CASSPIQGNPLHF. Full variable domain (rest looked up from reference TRBV7-9 and TRBJ1-6): DTGVSQNPRHKITKRGQNVTFRCDPISEHNRLYWYRQTLGQGPEFLTYFQNEAQLEKSRLLSDRFSAERPKGSFSTLEIQRTEQGDSAMYLCASSPIQGNPLHFGNGTRLTVT.

This clonotype was found many times. This beta chain is an unintended read in a library built for alpha chains; its size means little. The chain carries TRBV25-1 and TRBJ1-1; 9 bases fit TRBD1. This CDR3 comprises 14 residues. Germline CDR1 and CDR2: MGHDK and SYGVNS. The CDR3 DNA is TGTGCAGCCTCGAGAGGGACAGGGTACGCTGAAGCTTTCTTT. This encodes CAASRGTGYAEAFF.

This clonotype was counted at least ten times. This beta chain appears as a stray read in a library generated for alpha chains; its size is not informative. The chain is built from TRBV18 and TRBJ2-1; the D gene is possibly TRBD2 (6 bases). Trimming removed 6 bases from V and 0 bases from J, with 12 bases in between. Looked up from germline, CDR1 is KGHSH and CDR2 is LQKENI. The CDR3 spans 15 residues. Here the CDR3 reads CASSQRESSYNEQFF. The CDR3 DNA reads as TGTGCCAGCTCGCAACGGGAGAGCTCCTACAATGAGCAGTTCTTC.

In this sample, this clonotype turned up many times. The size of this beta chain means little, since it is a stray read in a library made for alpha chains. V is TRBV30 and J is TRBJ1-6; D not resolved. The CDR3 sequence is 14 residues long. The V and J ends lost 3 bases and 7 bases respectively, with 13 bases between them. Germline V gene lookup returns CDR1 GTSNPN and CDR2 SVGIG (reference sequence). This CDR3 reads CAWRGEALNSPLHF. DNA of the CDR3: TGTGCCTGGAGGGGCGAGGCTTTGAATTCACCCCTCCACTTT. The full variable domain, rest sourced from reference TRBV30 and TRBJ1-6, is SQTIHQWPATLVQPVGSPLSLECTVEGTSNPNLYWYRQAAGRGLQLLFYSVGIGQISSEVPQNLSASRPQDRQFILSSKKLLLSDSGFYLCAWRGEALNSPLHFGNGTRLTVT.

This clonotype was counted once. A much larger clonotype is one base distant, so this may be a read error. Within a library made for alpha chains, this beta chain is off target, and its count is uninformative. The V call is TRBV21-1, the J call TRBJ2-7; the tabulated D call, TRBD1, remains unverified against the DNA. TRBV21-1 is termed a pseudogene. This CDR3 is 13 amino acids long. CDR3 in DNA: TGTGCCAGCAGCAAGGGGCGACCCTACGCGCAGTACTTC. Translation gives CASSKGRPYAQYF.

This clonotype was detected ten times or more. The library was built for alpha chains, so this beta chain is an off-target read and its size means little. The chain is built from TRBV10-3 and TRBJ2-7; 11 bases line up with TRBD1. The germline gives CDR1 ENHRY, CDR2 SYGVKD. The trim removed 6 bases at V and 4 bases at J, leaving 11 bases unmatched. This CDR3 region has 16 residues. In DNA, the CDR3 is TGTGCCATCAGCAGAACCGGGACAGGGGGAGGGTACGAGCAGTACTTC. Its translation is CAISRTGTGGGYEQYF.

This clonotype was counted at least ten times. This beta chain turned up in a library designed for alpha chains; as an off-target read, its abundance says little. V and J are TRBV24-1 and TRBJ1-5; 7 bases align to TRBD1. This CDR3 is built from 15 residues. Trimming took 7 bases from V and 3 from J; bases not matched to a gene: 8. The germline gives CDR1 KGHDR, CDR2 SFDVKD. CDR3 sequence (DNA): TGTGCCACCAGCCCCGGGGACAGTTACAATCAGCCCCAGCATTTT. It encodes CATSPGDSYNQPQHF.

This clonotype came up many times. This beta chain is an off-target read within a library intended for alpha chains, so its frequency means little. This chain's CDR3 is CASSQGLQETQYF. DNA for the CDR3: TGTGCCAGCAGCCAGGGACTCCAAGAGACCCAGTACTTC. The chain is built from TRBV7-2 and TRBJ2-5; the D gene is possibly TRBD2 (6 bases). This CDR3 comprises 13 residues. In germline, CDR1 is SGHTA, CDR2 FQGNSA. V was trimmed by 5 bases and J by 1 base, leaving 8 bases between them.

This clonotype was detected a few times. This beta chain is a stray sequence in a library constructed for alpha chains; its clone size is not meaningful. The genes are TRBV5-1 and TRBJ1-2, with D perhaps matching TRBD1 (5 bases). The CDR3 extends over 12 amino acids. The germline gives CDR1 SGHRS, CDR2 YFSETQ. Trimming removed 0 bases from V and 8 bases from J, with 8 bases in between. CDR3 sequence reads: CASSLDGGGYTF. Written as DNA, the CDR3 is TGCGCCAGCAGCTTGGACGGGGGAGGCTACACCTTC.

This clonotype ranks as medium-sized. This beta chain is a stray sequence in a library constructed for alpha chains; its clone size is not meaningful. The rearrangement uses TRBV27 and TRBJ1-5; D is undetermined. V was pared by 3 bases and J by 0 bases, with 9 bases between. This CDR3 has 15 amino acids. Per germline, CDR1 MNHEY and CDR2 SMNVEV (reference sequence). CDR3: CASSFGRVSNQPQHF. The CDR3 region has the DNA TGTGCCAGCAGTTTCGGGCGAGTTAGCAATCAGCCCCAGCATTTT.

This clonotype was counted many times. Being off target in a library aimed at alpha chains, this beta chain has a size of little meaning. The chain employs TRBV7-2 and TRBJ2-7; 14 bases fit TRBD2. Germline CDR1 reads SGHTA; CDR2 reads FQGNSA. The CDR3 loop spans 15 amino acids. V was pared by 5 bases and J by 4 bases, with 4 bases of the junction left unmatched. This CDR3 reads CASSQGLAGVYEQYF. CDR3 DNA sequence: TGTGCCAGCAGCCAGGGACTAGCGGGAGTTTACGAGCAGTACTTC.

To note about this clonotype: Being off target in a library aimed at alpha chains, this beta chain has a size of little meaning. The chain links TRBV5-1 to TRBJ2-1, with a tentative D call TRBD2 (6 bases). The V and J ends lost 4 bases and 5 bases respectively, with 19 bases between them. The CDR3 totals 16 residues. CDR1 is SGHRS, CDR2 YFSETQ, per germline. The CDR3 DNA sequence: TGCGCCAGCAGCCCCGCCCCGGGGGTTCCTAACAATGAGCAGTTCTTC. This sequence encodes CASSPAPGVPNNEQFF.

In this sample, this clonotype turned up many times. Within a library made for alpha chains, this beta chain is off target, and its count is uninformative. The CDR3 DNA reads TGTGCCATCAGTGGTGGGGGGAACGAGCAGTACTTC. Its protein product is CAISGGGNEQYF. This chain connects TRBV10-3 to TRBJ2-7; TRBD2 is a possible D gene (6 bases). Germline V gene sequence: CDR1 ENHRY, CDR2 SYGVKD. Trimming took 4 bases from V and 5 from J, leaving 9 bases between them. CDR3 length: 12 residues.

In its sample, this clonotype was seen many times. This beta chain is an off-target read within a library intended for alpha chains, so its frequency means little. The chain carries TRBV20-1 and TRBJ2-3; TRBD2 matches 7 bases. The CDR3 totals 14 residues. Germline V gene sequence: CDR1 DFQATT, CDR2 SNEGSKA (reference sequence). Losses at the gene ends were 0 bases for V and 5 bases for J; bases not matched to a gene: 5. CDR3 in DNA: TGCAGTGCTAGAGAGGGGGGAGGGATAGATACGCAGTATTTT. It translates to CSAREGGGIDTQYF.

This clonotype came up many times. This beta chain is a stray read from a library made for alpha chains; its abundance is not meaningful. This rearrangement joins TRBV4-1 to TRBJ1-2, with 7 bases lining up with TRBD1. The CDR3 is 15 residues long. Germline V gene data show CDR1 as MGHRA and CDR2 as YSYEKL. V trimming: 0 bases; J trimming: 3 bases; junction bases outside the gene matches: 4. The CDR3 sequence: CASSQDPTGHYGYTF. For the CDR3, the DNA is TGCGCCAGCAGCCAAGATCCGACAGGGCACTATGGCTACACCTTC.

This clonotype was seen only a few times. This beta chain represents an off-target read in a library built for alpha chains; its size is of limited meaning. The chain carries TRBV6-5 and TRBJ2-7, with D uncertain. V was shortened by 5 bases and J by 2 bases, with 22 bases between the two germline ends. Germline CDR1 MNHEY, CDR2 SVGAGI. This CDR3 has 17 amino acids. CDR3 DNA sequence: TGTGCCAGCAGTCGATTCCGGGCCGATATGACCCCCTACGAGCAGTACTTC. It encodes CASSRFRADMTPYEQYF.

This clonotype showed up many times. The size of this beta chain means little, since it is a stray read in a library made for alpha chains. The J gene is TRBJ2-7, the V gene TRBV20-1; unclear D gene. The germline V gene has CDR1 DFQATT and CDR2 SNEGSKA (reference sequence). The CDR3 sequence is 14 residues long. The V end was cut by 0 bases, the J end by 2 bases, with 11 bases between. The CDR3: CSARDPRGPYEQYF. The CDR3 DNA sequence: TGCAGTGCTAGAGATCCCCGCGGTCCCTACGAGCAGTACTTC.

This clonotype was detected ten times or more. This beta chain is an unintended read in a library built for alpha chains; its size means little. The chain links TRBV12-3 or TRBV12-4 to TRBJ1-1, with D maybe TRBD1 (5 bases). The CDR3 is made up of 14 amino acids. V was shortened by 5 bases and J by 6 bases, with 16 bases between the two germline ends. CDR3 DNA sequence: TGTGCCAGCAGTGGGGCCCTTAGCGAGTCTGAAGCTTTCTTT. Translated: CASSGALSESEAFF.

Concerning this clonotype: This beta chain is a stray sequence in a library constructed for alpha chains; its clone size is not meaningful. The chain is built from TRBV18 and TRBJ2-7, with D hard to call. CDR1 and CDR2 (germline): KGHSH, LQKENI. The germline V and J ends were trimmed by 4 bases and 7 bases, with 14 bases remaining between them. The CDR3 covers 13 residues. The CDR3 loop is CASSHGPPKEQYF. For the CDR3, the DNA is TGTGCCAGCTCACACGGGCCCCCGAAAGAGCAGTACTTC. The variable domain in full, completed from reference TRBV18 and TRBJ2-7, reads NAGVMQNPRHLVRRRGQEARLRCSPMKGHSHVYWYRQLPEEGLKFMVYLQKENIIDESGMPKERFSAEFPKEGPSILRIQQVVRGDSAAYFCASSHGPPKEQYFGPGTRLTVT.

This clonotype was found many times. Found in a library prepared for alpha chains, this beta chain is an off-target read, and its abundance has little meaning. This chain uses TRBV20-1 with TRBJ2-2; weak D call: TRBD1 (6 bases). Deletions cut 3 bases from V and 9 bases from J, with 17 bases between. Germline loops: CDR1 DFQATT, CDR2 SNEGSKA (reference sequence). The CDR3 is 14 residues long. The CDR3 reads CSASLGTGHRELFF. DNA of the CDR3: TGCAGTGCTAGCCTAGGAACGGGACACCGGGAGCTGTTTTTT.

In regard to this clonotype: This beta chain is a stray read from a library made for alpha chains; its abundance is not meaningful. The chain joins TRBV19 to TRBJ1-5; possible D gene TRBD1, 5 bases. CDR3 length: 16 amino acids. V lost 2 bases, J lost 4 bases, and 15 bases lay in between. Germline V gene sequence: CDR1 LNHDA, CDR2 SQIVND (reference sequence). CDR3 amino acids: CASSIYAGTRNQPQHF. In DNA form, the CDR3 reads TGTGCCAGTAGTATATATGCAGGGACTCGAAATCAGCCCCAGCATTTT.